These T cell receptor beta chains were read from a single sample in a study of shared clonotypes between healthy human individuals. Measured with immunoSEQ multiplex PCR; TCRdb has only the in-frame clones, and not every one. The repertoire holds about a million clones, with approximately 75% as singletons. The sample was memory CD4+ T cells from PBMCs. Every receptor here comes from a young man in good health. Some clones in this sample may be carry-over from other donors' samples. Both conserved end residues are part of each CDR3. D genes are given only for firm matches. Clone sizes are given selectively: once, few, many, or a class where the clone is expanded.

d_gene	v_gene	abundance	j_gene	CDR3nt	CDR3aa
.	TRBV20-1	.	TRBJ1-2	TGCAGTGCTCCGGGGTGGCAGGGCTACACCTTC	CSAPGWQGYTF
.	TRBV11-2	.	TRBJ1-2	TGTGCCAGCAGCTTAGATTTGGCAGCCAATGGCTACACCTTC	CASSLDLAANGYTF
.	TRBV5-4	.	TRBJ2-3	TGTGCCAGCAGCCATGGCGGACAGGGACTAGGGGCAGATACGCAGTATTTT	CASSHGGQGLGADTQYF
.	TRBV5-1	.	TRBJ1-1	TGCGCCAGCAGCTTGGTAGCGTCTAACACTGAAGCTTTCTTT	CASSLVASNTEAFF
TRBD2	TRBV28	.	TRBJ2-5	TGTGCCAGCAGTTTGTGGACTAGCGGGAGAAGGTCCCAAGAGACCCAGTACTTC	CASSLWTSGRRSQETQYF
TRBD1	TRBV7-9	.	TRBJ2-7	TGTGCCAGCACTCTAGGACAGGGTGGTGGGGAGCAGTACTTC	CASTLGQGGGEQYF
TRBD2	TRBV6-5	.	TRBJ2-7	TGTGCCAGCAGTTACTCTGGGACTAACGTGGACGAGCAGTACTTC	CASSYSGTNVDEQYF
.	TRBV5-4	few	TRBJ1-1	TGTGCCAGCAGCTTCCAGACTGCAGTCACCGGGGAAGCTTTCTTT	CASSFQTAVTGEAFF
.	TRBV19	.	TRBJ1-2	TGTGCCAGTAGTATGCAGGGGCCGTCTGGCTACACCTTC	CASSMQGPSGYTF
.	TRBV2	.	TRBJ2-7	TGTGCCAGCAGCGCAGATACCTACGAGCAGTACTTC	CASSADTYEQYF
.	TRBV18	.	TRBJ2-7	TGTGCCAGCTCACCCTACAGTTCCTACGAGCAGTACTTC	CASSPYSSYEQYF
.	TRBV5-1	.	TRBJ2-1	TGCGCCAGCAGCTTGGGTCCAGGCGCGGCCAATGAGCAGTTCTTC	CASSLGPGAANEQFF
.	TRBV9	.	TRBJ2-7	TGTGCCAGCAGCGTAGATCACAGCTCCTACGAGCAGTACTTC	CASSVDHSSYEQYF
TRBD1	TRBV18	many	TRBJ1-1	TGTGCCAGCTCAGGACAGGCGAACACTGAAGCTTTCTTT	CASSGQANTEAFF
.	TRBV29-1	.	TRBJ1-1	TGCAGCGTTGACGATATCTTAAAACGTCGAGCTTTCTTT	CSVDDILKRRAFF
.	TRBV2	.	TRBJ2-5	TGTGCCAGCAGTAGACAGAGCCAAGAGACCCAGTACTTC	CASSRQSQETQYF
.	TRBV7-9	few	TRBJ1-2	TGTGCCAGCAGCCACGACCCGGCGGGGTTAGGTGGCTACACCTTC	CASSHDPAGLGGYTF
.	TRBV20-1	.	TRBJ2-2	TGCAGTGCTATCTTCGCCGGGGAGCTGTTTTTT	CSAIFAGELFF
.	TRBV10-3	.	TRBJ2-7	TGTGCCATCAGTGGGGCAGCCCCCTACGAGCAGTACTTC	CAISGAAPYEQYF
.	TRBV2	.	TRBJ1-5	TGTGCCAGCAGTGTCCAGATGTCGGATCAGCCCCAGCATTTT	CASSVQMSDQPQHF
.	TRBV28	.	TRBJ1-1	TGTGCCAGCAGGCCGGGGGGAGGAAGCACTGAAGCTTTCTTT	CASRPGGGSTEAFF
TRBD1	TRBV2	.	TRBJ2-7	TGTGCCAGCAGTGACCTTCCCTCAGGGGGTCTCTACGAGCAGTACTTC	CASSDLPSGGLYEQYF
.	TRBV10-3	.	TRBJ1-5	TGTGCCATCAGTGAGTCAGGGGATCAGCCCCAGCATTTT	CAISESGDQPQHF
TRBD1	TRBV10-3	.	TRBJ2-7	TGTGCCATCAGTGAGCAGGGGGACATCTACGAGCAGTACTTC	CAISEQGDIYEQYF
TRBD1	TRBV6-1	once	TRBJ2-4	TGTGCCAGCAGTGAAGCGGACAGGGCGACTAAATTAGCCAAAAACATTCAGTACTTC	CASSEADRATKLAKNIQYF
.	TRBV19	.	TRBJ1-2	TGTGCCACCAACAGCTCCCCCCGAGGCCGGGCCACTATGGGCTACACCTTC	CATNSSPRGRATMGYTF
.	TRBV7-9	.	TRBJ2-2	TGTGCCAGCAGCTTCGCCCAGGGGTTAATCGGGGAGCTGTTTTTT	CASSFAQGLIGELFF
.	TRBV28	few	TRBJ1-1	TGTGCCAGCAATTCCGACAGGACTGAAGCTTTCTTT	CASNSDRTEAFF